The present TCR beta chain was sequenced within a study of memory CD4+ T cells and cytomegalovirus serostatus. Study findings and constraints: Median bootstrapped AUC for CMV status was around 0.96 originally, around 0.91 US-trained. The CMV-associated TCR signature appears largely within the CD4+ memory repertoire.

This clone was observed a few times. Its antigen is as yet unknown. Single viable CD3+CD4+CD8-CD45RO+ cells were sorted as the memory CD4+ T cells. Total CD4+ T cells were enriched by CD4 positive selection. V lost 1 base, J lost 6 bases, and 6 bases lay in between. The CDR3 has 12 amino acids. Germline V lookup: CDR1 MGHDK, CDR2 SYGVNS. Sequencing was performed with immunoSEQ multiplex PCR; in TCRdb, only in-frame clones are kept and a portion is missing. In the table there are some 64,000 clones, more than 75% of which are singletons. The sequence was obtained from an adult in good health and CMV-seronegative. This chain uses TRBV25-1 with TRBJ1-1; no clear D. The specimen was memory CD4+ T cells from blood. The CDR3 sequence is CASSELRSEAFF. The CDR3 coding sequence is TGTGCCAGCAGTGAATTGAGGTCTGAAGCTTTCTTT.